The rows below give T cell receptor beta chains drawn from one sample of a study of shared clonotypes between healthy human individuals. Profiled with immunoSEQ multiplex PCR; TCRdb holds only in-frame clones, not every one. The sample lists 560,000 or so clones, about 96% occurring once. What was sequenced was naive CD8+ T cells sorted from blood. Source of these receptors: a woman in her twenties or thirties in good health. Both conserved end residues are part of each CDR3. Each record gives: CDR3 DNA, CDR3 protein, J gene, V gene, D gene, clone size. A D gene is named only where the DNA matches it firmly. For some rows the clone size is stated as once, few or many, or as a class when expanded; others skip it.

CDR3 DNA: TGCGCCAGCAGCTTCGAGGCCGCCCTAACCTACGAGCAGTACTTC
CDR3 protein: CASSFEAALTYEQYF
J gene: TRBJ2-7
V gene: TRBV5-1
D gene: -
clone size: -

CDR3 DNA: TGCGCCAGCAGCCAAGGGGCACCGGAGATTAGCAATCAGCCCCAGCATTTT
CDR3 protein: CASSQGAPEISNQPQHF
J gene: TRBJ1-5
V gene: TRBV4-1
D gene: -
clone size: -

CDR3 DNA: TGTGCCAGCAGTTTATCCCGGGGGTCGCACGAGCAGTACTTC
CDR3 protein: CASSLSRGSHEQYF
J gene: TRBJ2-7
V gene: TRBV27
D gene: -
clone size: -

CDR3 DNA: TGTGCCAGCCAAGCAGAGGTTTCATCAGATACGCAGTATTTT
CDR3 protein: CASQAEVSSDTQYF
J gene: TRBJ2-3
V gene: TRBV9
D gene: -
clone size: -

CDR3 DNA: TGTGCCAGCAAAGAGGCTAGCGGGGCCTACGAGCAGTACTTC
CDR3 protein: CASKEASGAYEQYF
J gene: TRBJ2-7
V gene: TRBV2
D gene: TRBD2
clone size: once

CDR3 DNA: TGCGCCAGCAGCCCGGGACTTTCATACGAGCAGTACTTC
CDR3 protein: CASSPGLSYEQYF
J gene: TRBJ2-7
V gene: TRBV4-1
D gene: -
clone size: -

CDR3 DNA: TGTGCCAGCAGCTTGGCTCTGCAGGATGAGCAGTTCTTC
CDR3 protein: CASSLALQDEQFF
J gene: TRBJ2-1
V gene: TRBV5-4
D gene: -
clone size: -

CDR3 DNA: TGTGCCAGTAGGGGCAGGGGATGGGACACTGAAGCTTTCTTT
CDR3 protein: CASRGRGWDTEAFF
J gene: TRBJ1-1
V gene: TRBV19
D gene: -
clone size: once

CDR3 DNA: TGTGCCAGCAGCCCAACTAGCGGGAGAGGAGAGACCCAGTACTTC
CDR3 protein: CASSPTSGRGETQYF
J gene: TRBJ2-5
V gene: TRBV11-3
D gene: TRBD2
clone size: -

CDR3 DNA: TGTGCCAGCAGTTTACGGTACAGGGGGAGCACTGAAGCTTTCTTT
CDR3 protein: CASSLRYRGSTEAFF
J gene: TRBJ1-1
V gene: TRBV28
D gene: TRBD1
clone size: -

CDR3 DNA: TGTGCCAGCAGCTTAGACGTTAGCGGAGGGCAAGAGACCCAGTACTTC
CDR3 protein: CASSLDVSGGQETQYF
J gene: TRBJ2-5
V gene: TRBV7-7
D gene: -
clone size: once

CDR3 DNA: TGTGCCAGCAGCTTAGCTAGCGGGAGTTCCTACGAGCAGTACTTC
CDR3 protein: CASSLASGSSYEQYF
J gene: TRBJ2-7
V gene: TRBV7-9
D gene: TRBD2
clone size: -

CDR3 DNA: TGTGCCAGCAGAAAAACACTGAGTGAAGCTTTCTTT
CDR3 protein: CASRKTLSEAFF
J gene: TRBJ1-1
V gene: TRBV7-9
D gene: -
clone size: -

CDR3 DNA: TGTGCCAGCAGCCTGCACGTTAGGTCAGGGAACCAGCCCCAGCATTTT
CDR3 protein: CASSLHVRSGNQPQHF
J gene: TRBJ1-5
V gene: TRBV5-8
D gene: -
clone size: -

CDR3 DNA: TGTGCCAGCAGTAAGAGCTCTGGGGCCAACGTCCTGACTTTC
CDR3 protein: CASSKSSGANVLTF
J gene: TRBJ2-6
V gene: TRBV25-1
D gene: -
clone size: -

CDR3 DNA: TGTGCCAGCAGCGCACGAGGACTAGCGGGAAAAGATACGCAGTATTTT
CDR3 protein: CASSARGLAGKDTQYF
J gene: TRBJ2-3
V gene: TRBV12-1
D gene: -
clone size: -

CDR3 DNA: TGCGCCAGCAGCCAAGGAGGGGGCGCCTACGAGCAGTACTTC
CDR3 protein: CASSQGGGAYEQYF
J gene: TRBJ2-7
V gene: TRBV4-1
D gene: TRBD1
clone size: -

CDR3 DNA: TGCAGCGTTGAAGATCAGCAGCGGGAGTATGGGGAGACCCAGTACTTC
CDR3 protein: CSVEDQQREYGETQYF
J gene: TRBJ2-5
V gene: TRBV29-1
D gene: TRBD2
clone size: -

CDR3 DNA: TGTGCCAGCAGTCTTTCGGGACGGCAGCCCTACGAGCAGTACTTC
CDR3 protein: CASSLSGRQPYEQYF
J gene: TRBJ2-7
V gene: TRBV27
D gene: -
clone size: -

CDR3 DNA: TGTGCCAGCAGTCAAGGACAGGGGGCCGCAGATACGCAGTATTTT
CDR3 protein: CASSQGQGAADTQYF
J gene: TRBJ2-3
V gene: TRBV27
D gene: TRBD1
clone size: -

CDR3 DNA: TGCGCCAGCAGCCCGGCTAGCGGGAGTTATTACGAGCAGTACTTC
CDR3 protein: CASSPASGSYYEQYF
J gene: TRBJ2-7
V gene: TRBV5-1
D gene: TRBD2
clone size: -

CDR3 DNA: TGCGCCAGCAGCTCCTGGACTAGCGGGAGTATTTCCGGGGCCAACGTCCTGACTTTC
CDR3 protein: CASSSWTSGSISGANVLTF
J gene: TRBJ2-6
V gene: TRBV5-1
D gene: TRBD2
clone size: -